This T cell receptor (beta chain) was captured in a study of blood T cell repertoires in COVID-19. Repertoires were generated with immunoSEQ multiplex PCR, while TCRdb's copy carries only in-frame clones and drops some. The table records some 260,000 clones, roughly 89% of them present only once. The sequenced material came from PBMCs or T cells enriched from blood (not recorded which). The origin of this receptor is a man aged 35 to 55 who had recovered from COVID-19.

In DNA, the CDR3 is TGTGCCAGCAGTTTATCTCTACTAGCGGGAGTGTCAGATACGCAGTATTTT. Protein sequence: CASSLSLLAGVSDTQYF. The chain couples TRBV27 to TRBJ2-3, with TRBD2 matching over 11 bases. The V gene's germline CDR1 is MNHEY and CDR2 SMNVEV (reference sequence). The CDR3 covers 17 residues. Losses at the gene ends were 0 bases for V and 4 bases for J; bases not matched to a gene: 6.